This TCR beta chain stems from a study of shared clonotypes between healthy human individuals (dated by TCRdb to between 2020 and 2021). Turning to the overall study: The cohort included three men and a couple of women between 18 and 49 years of age. Per donor, three plates each were used for CD4 naive and CD4 memory, two for CD8 naive, and one for CD8 memory. Blood TCR repertoires of roughly five healthy adults were deeply sequenced to estimate repertoire size and the extent of clonotype sharing between individuals. Different laboratories and diverse techniques were used to prepare libraries and sequence TCR repertoires, to increase sequencing depth and limit assay-specific biases. Each donor's leukapheresis produced roughly between roughly 0.85 and 9.5 billion PBMCs. Beyond this particular receptor, the publication reports: Sampling was restricted to blood, and TCR repertoires in tissues likely differ from the TCR repertoires found in blood. Sharing across four donors was observed for about 5% of naive CD4, about 4% of naive CD8, 2.3% of memory CD4, and around 0.42% of memory CD8 clonotypes. Higher generation probabilities were observed for clonotypes shared by all four sorted-subset donors than for non-shared clonotypes. Naive subsets generally had larger estimated clonotype richness than memory subsets. The small number of donors limited the genetic and exposure-history diversity represented. Pairwise subsampling led to the expectation that sequencing depth would affect the degree of clonotype sharing among donors. Even with the large sequencing depth, rarefaction of the sorted-subset datasets indicated that sequencing was incomplete.

CD8 naive samples were obtained by positive selection for CCR7 among CD45RO-negative cells, yielding a CD45RA+CCR7+ population from which TemRA cells were excluded. The donors were healthy, HIV-negative adults who had no recently reported acute infections or vaccinations. All donors were Caucasian adults living in Nashville, Tennessee, USA. After blood collection by leukapheresis, PBMCs were isolated using Ficoll-Histopaque density gradient centrifugation and then cryopreserved in the vapor phase of liquid nitrogen. Purity and quantity of every magnetically sorted T cell population were checked by analytical flow cytometry. Each sorted fraction had its genomic DNA isolated and then quantified by UV absorbance on a Nanodrop 2000c. TCR CDR3 regions were amplified from genomic DNA by multiplex PCR using the deep immunoSEQ assay. Genomic DNA extracted from each cell subset was distributed evenly over all wells of several immunoSEQ 96-well plates, and each plate served as one replicate. For sorted subsets, around 0.2 ug genomic DNA, equal to some 30,000 T cell genomes, was loaded into each replicate PCR. The purified libraries were quantified using a Qubit 3.0 fluorometer, sized with a Bioanalyzer 2100, and then quantified again using the KAPA Library Quantification kit. Each immunoSEQ 96-well plate was sequenced on its own single-read 150-cycle Illumina NextSeq 550 flow cell. As for the original processing: Because only junctional sequences without quality scores were contained in the immunoSEQ output, filtering matching that applied to full-length reads could not be performed. To assign V/J genes and CDR3, sequences were annotated using PyIR, a Python wrapper for IgBLAST v1.9, with IMGT germline references. Reads were removed for weak V/J assignments (E-value above 1e-6), missing CDR3, stop codons, out-of-frame junctions, or ambiguous translated residues. V3J clonotypes were defined by identical inferred V gene, J gene, and CDR3 amino acid sequence. Percentage overlap between repertoires was calculated by dividing the number of shared unique clonotypes by the size of the smaller repertoire. RTK rarefaction, the Chao1 estimator, and Recon v2.1 estimates of unobserved clonotypes were used to assess repertoire richness. Generation probabilities for all TCRbeta clonotypes obtained by the gDNA method from a handful of donors were computed using OLGA. TCRdb obtained this table from immuneACCESS and retained in-frame rearrangements with V and J assigned. These tables miss some clones; where compared with another copy, unresolved V genes account for less than half of the shortfall, and the remainder is unexplained. V, J and clone size reflect that table, while D and trimming were determined from the DNA. The sample table records about 700,000 clones; around 92% of these occur just once. Roughly 24% of the sample lies in the top ten.

In regard to this clone: The antigen it recognizes is unknown. No qualities accompany the bases; no much larger clone lies one base away.

Trimmed from V: 5 bases; trimmed from J: 5 bases; junction bases lacking a gene match: 5. Its CDR3 holds 14 amino acids, cysteine through phenylalanine. Of the read, only the CDR3 DNA is kept; its 42 bases are in frame from base 1. CDR1 and CDR2, looked up from the germline V gene, are SGHAT and FQNNGV. The receptor's source is a man aged 25 to 40 in good health. The rearrangement combines TRBV11-2 with TRBJ1-3; the junction holds 8 bases that match TRBD1. Input material: naive CD8+ T cells sorted from blood. Per the publication, the cell subset or site label means: CD45RA+CCR7+. The DNA sequence reads TGTGCCAGCAGCCCGGACAGGGTGCGAAACACCATATATTTT. Translated, it reads CASSPDRVRNTIYF.